This entry concerns a single TCR beta chain. The sample comes from a study of blood T cell repertoires in COVID-19. The repertoire was sequenced with immunoSEQ multiplex PCR; TCRdb's copy has only in-frame clones and lacks some. The data show 190,000 or so clones, with about 88% seen just once and approximately 2.5% held by the top ten. Trimming took 6 bases from V and 3 from J; bases not matched to a gene: 6. Germline V gene sequence: CDR1 SNHLY, CDR2 FYNNEI. The CDR3 has 14 residues. V gene TRBV2 combines with J gene TRBJ2-3; 7 bases match TRBD1. The origin of this receptor is a man between 35 and 55 years old with active or convalescent COVID-19. The sample taken for sequencing was peripheral blood. CDR3 nucleotide sequence: TGTGCCAGCAGCGACAGGGCTCGGACAGATACGCAGTATTTT. Protein sequence: CASSDRARTDTQYF.